This entry describes one T cell receptor (beta chain). Its antigen is as yet unknown. The germline V gene encodes CDR1 SGHTA and CDR2 FQGNSA. Unmatched junction bases numbered 11, after V lost 7 bases and J lost 3 bases. This CDR3 region has 15 residues. The data are from a study of beta chain features in type 1 diabetes. Study-level points and caveats: Amplification by PCR could prefer shorter templates, with the same effect in patients and controls. Shortening of TCRB CDR3s, moderate but significant, appeared in all four CD4+ subsets of Type 1 diabetes patients.

On average, the one heparinised blood draw given by each donor was 90 to 150 mL. A CD45RO/CCR7/CD25/CD127/CD95/CD27 panel sorted naive, central memory, regulatory and stem cell-like memory CD4+ cells. Expressed TCRB transcripts got sequenced, as all isolated RNA was reverse transcribed. Profiled with immunoSEQ multiplex PCR; TCRdb holds only in-frame clones, not every one. The sample gives about 150,000 clones, approximately 8.7% of which show up once; about 0.65% is in the top ten. The specimen was central memory CD4+ T cells from blood. The chain employs TRBV7-2 and TRBJ2-5, with 7 bases lining up with TRBD2. The receptor was isolated from a woman in her twenties or thirties with type 1 diabetes. This chain's CDR3 is CASTMDWTRKETQYF. CDR3 bases: TGTGCCAGCACCATGGATTGGACTAGAAAAGAGACCCAGTACTTC.